Below, 4 T cell receptor beta chains from the same sample are listed, as sequenced in a study of T-cell memory formation after mild COVID-19. Using its own MiXCR run on the 5' RACE reads, TCRdb lists one record per CDR3 protein. The table shows 150,000 to 200,000 distinct CDR3 sequences, with roughly 10% occurring only once. The sequencing input was PBMCs or a T cell subset sorted from them (not recorded which). These TCRs come from a man younger than 30 who had mild COVID-19 (a few samples of this study predate the infection). Cell type and time point are not known.

The chain links TRBV4-2 to TRBJ2-1; D assignment may be TRBD1 or TRBD2 (5 bases each). Germline V gene lookup returns CDR1 LGHNA and CDR2 YNFKEQ. Trimming took 1 base from V and 0 from J, leaving 7 bases between them. The CDR3 is 15 amino acids. This CDR3 is CASSQGGVSYNEQFF. CDR3 nucleotide sequence: TGTGCCAGCAGCCAAGGAGGGGTCTCCTACAATGAGCAGTTCTTC.

This clonotype was recorded at least ten times. The genes are TRBV4-2 and TRBJ2-7, with D hard to call. V lost 0 bases and J 1 base, leaving 10 bases between the germline ends. The germline V gene has CDR1 LGHNA and CDR2 YNFKEQ. The CDR3 runs to 15 residues. The CDR3 DNA reads TGTGCCAGCAGCCAAGATAAGACGGCATCCTACGAGCAGTACTTC. Protein product: CASSQDKTASYEQYF.

At least ten counts were recorded for this clonotype. The V call is TRBV7-3, the J call TRBJ1-1; the D is unclear. This CDR3 contains 13 residues. V lost 1 base and J 1 base, leaving 4 bases between the germline ends. Germline V gene data show CDR1 as SGHTA and CDR2 as FQGTGA. Written as DNA, the CDR3 is TGTGCCAGCAGCTTAATGGAGAACACTGAAGCTTTCTTT. Its protein is CASSLMENTEAFF.

This chain uses TRBV7-9 with TRBJ2-3, with 13 nucleotides matching TRBD2. Trimming cost V 5 bases and J 5 bases; bases outside gene matches: 7. The CDR3 is 16 residues long. The germline V gene has CDR1 SEHNR and CDR2 FQNEAQ (reference sequence). The CDR3: CASSPRLAGGLDTQYF. CDR3 coding DNA: TGTGCCAGCAGCCCAAGACTAGCGGGGGGTTTAGATACGCAGTATTTT. Complete variable domain (other parts from reference TRBV7-9 and TRBJ2-3): DTGVSQNPRHKITKRGQNVTFRCDPISEHNRLYWYRQTLGQGPEFLTYFQNEAQLEKSRLLSDRFSAERPKGSFSTLEIQRTEQGDSAMYLCASSPRLAGGLDTQYFGPGTRLTVL.